Following are 26 T cell receptor beta chains from one sample sequenced in a study of OX40 agonist ivuxolimab in advanced cancers. Clones were sequenced by immunoSEQ multiplex PCR, and TCRdb holds only the in-frame ones, with some missing. The sample records tens of thousands of clones, 70% to 90% being singletons. Sequencing used CD4+ or CD8+ T cells sorted from blood, obtained in a trial of the OX40 agonist ivuxolimab. These receptors were collected from an adult with an advanced solid tumor such as melanoma, head and neck, liver or kidney cancer.

The gene calls are TRBV6-5 and TRBJ1-2, with TRBD1 matching 8 bases. This CDR3 comprises 13 residues. V trimming: 6 bases; J trimming: 5 bases; junction bases outside the gene matches: 5. Germline V gene data show CDR1 as MNHEY and CDR2 as SVGAGI. CDR3 region: CASRDREEYGYTF. The CDR3 DNA follows: TGTGCCAGCAGGGACAGGGAAGAATATGGCTACACCTTC.

This rearrangement joins TRBV11-3 to TRBJ2-3, with 7 bases matching TRBD2. Trimming removed 1 base from V and 6 bases from J; junction bases left unmatched: 7. The CDR3 loop spans 15 amino acids. The germline V gene has CDR1 SGHNT and CDR2 YENEEA. CDR3 sequence: CASSLGGGSSDTQYF. In DNA, the CDR3 is TGTGCCAGCAGCTTAGGTGGCGGGAGTAGTGATACGCAGTATTTT.

The chain uses TRBV11-1 and TRBJ1-1; TRBD1 is a possible D gene (6 bases). In germline, CDR1 is SGHAT, CDR2 FQDESV (reference sequence). V was cut by 5 bases and J by 4 bases, with 14 bases left in between. This CDR3 is built from 14 residues. CDR3 protein: CASSTSLGGTEAFF. CDR3 coding DNA: TGTGCCAGCAGCACTAGCTTAGGGGGCACTGAAGCTTTCTTT.

The chain links TRBV28 to TRBJ1-2; D not resolved. Germline values: CDR1 MDHEN, CDR2 SYDVKM. The CDR3 is 14 amino acids. Deletions cut 2 bases from V and 7 bases from J, with 14 bases between. CDR3 loop: CASSLLAGYGGYTF. CDR3 coding DNA: TGTGCCAGCAGTTTACTGGCGGGGTACGGTGGCTACACCTTC.

The rearrangement uses TRBV15 and TRBJ2-2; 10 bases map to TRBD2. From germline, CDR1 is LNHNV and CDR2 YYDKDF (reference sequence). The CDR3 contains 15 residues. Losses at the gene ends were 6 bases for V and 5 bases for J; bases not matched to a gene: 6. Here the CDR3 reads CATSPGLAETGELFF. CDR3 in DNA: TGTGCCACCAGTCCTGGACTAGCGGAAACCGGGGAGCTGTTTTTT.

V usage is TRBV30 and J usage is TRBJ1-3; no reliable D call. The V gene's germline CDR1 is GTSNPN and CDR2 SVGIG (reference sequence). The CDR3 covers 14 residues. Trimming removed 0 bases at V and 1 base at J, with 7 bases between. In DNA, the CDR3 is TGTGCCTGGAGTGTTTCCAGGTCTGGAAACACCATATATTTT. It is translated as CAWSVSRSGNTIYF.

The CDR3 DNA reads TGTGCCACCAGCAGAGACCGACGATCAAGCACAGATACGCAGTATTTT. This encodes CATSRDRRSSTDTQYF. J is TRBJ2-3 and V is TRBV15; D unclear. Trimming cost V 0 bases and J 0 bases, with 10 bases left between them. Looked up from germline, CDR1 is LNHNV and CDR2 is YYDKDF (reference sequence). CDR3 size: 16 residues.

This clone showed up just a few times. The chain recombines TRBV11-2 with TRBJ1-1; D remains unclear. V was clipped by 6 bases and J by 7 bases, with 15 bases between them. This CDR3 comprises 13 residues. Germline CDR1 reads SGHAT; CDR2 reads FQNNGV. In DNA form, the CDR3 reads TGTGCCAGCAGTCCGGGCCGACTAGGTGAAGCTTTCTTT. Translation: CASSPGRLGEAFF.

The chain recombines TRBV30 with TRBJ2-3, with D perhaps matching TRBD1 (5 bases). The V end lost 3 bases, the J end lost 4 bases, and 8 bases lay between the germline ends. The CDR3 runs to 12 residues. CDR1 is GTSNPN and CDR2 is SVGIG in the germline V gene (reference sequence). CDR3 sequence reads: CAWSKGADTQYF. CDR3 DNA: TGTGCCTGGAGCAAAGGGGCAGATACGCAGTATTTT.

The sample holds one count of this clone. The rearrangement links TRBV10-2 to TRBJ2-3, with a weak D call TRBD2 (5 bases). V lost 4 bases and J lost 6, with 5 bases in between. The length of the CDR3 is 11 residues. Germline CDR1 WSHSY, CDR2 SAAADI. In nucleotides, the CDR3 is TGCGCCAGCAGTGGGAGGGATACGCAGTATTTT. Protein: CASSGRDTQYF.

The chain is built from TRBV9 and TRBJ2-7, with a possible D match to TRBD2 (6 bases). The V gene lost 3 bases and the J gene lost 0 bases, with 13 bases spanning the gap. The germline V gene has CDR1 SGDLS and CDR2 YYNGEE. The CDR3 extends over 15 amino acids. This CDR3 is CASSEGRRSSYEQYF. In nucleotides, the CDR3 is TGTGCCAGCAGCGAGGGGAGGAGAAGCTCCTACGAGCAGTACTTC.

With respect to this clone: The identical CDR3 is also encoded by other nucleotide sequences in the sample. V and J are TRBV30 and TRBJ1-4; D might be TRBD1 (5 bases). Germline lookup yields CDR1 GTSNPN and CDR2 SVGIG (reference sequence). Trimming removed 3 bases from V and 8 bases from J, with 10 bases in between. CDR3 length: 12 amino acids. The CDR3: CAWRGPREKLFF. The CDR3 DNA is TGTGCCTGGAGGGGACCCAGGGAAAAACTGTTTTTT.

The chain couples TRBV20-1 to TRBJ2-7; D gene uncertain. The CDR3 runs 11 residues. Germline loops: CDR1 DFQATT, CDR2 SNEGSKA (reference sequence). Trimming left V 1 base short and J 3 bases short, with 4 bases between. The CDR3 loop reads CSARGSYEQYF. The CDR3 DNA sequence: TGCAGTGCTAGAGGCAGCTACGAGCAGTACTTC.

The chain carries TRBV10-1 and TRBJ2-3, with 10 bases that match TRBD1. Germline V lookup: CDR1 WNHNN, CDR2 SYGVQD (reference sequence). The J segment lost 2 bases and the V segment lost 2 bases, leaving 4 bases of the junction unmatched. The CDR3 is made up of 16 amino acids. CDR3 sequence reads: CASSEGTGVLTDTQYF. In DNA, the CDR3 is TGCGCCAGCAGTGAGGGGACAGGGGTCCTCACAGATACGCAGTATTTT.

This chain connects TRBV18 to TRBJ1-1; 7 bases line up with TRBD1. The ends lost 3 bases at V and 3 bases at J; junction bases unmatched: 4. Per germline, CDR1 KGHSH and CDR2 LQKENI. The CDR3 is 14 residues long. DNA of the CDR3: TGTGCCAGCTCACCGGGAGGGGGCCACACTGAAGCTTTCTTT. The encoded protein is CASSPGGGHTEAFF.

V is TRBV5-4 and J is TRBJ2-5, with TRBD2 matching over 9 bases. The germline CDR1 and CDR2 sequences are SGHNT and YYREEE (reference sequence). The CDR3 totals 15 residues. V lost 3 bases, J lost 1 base, and 4 bases stayed unmatched. CDR3 in amino acids: CASSSGSGSQETQYF. CDR3 nucleotides: TGTGCCAGCAGCTCGGGTAGCGGGAGCCAAGAGACCCAGTACTTC. The full variable domain, rest sourced from reference TRBV5-4 and TRBJ2-5, is ETGVTQSPTHLIKTRGQQVTLRCSSQSGHNTVSWYQQALGQGPQFIFQYYREEENGRGNFPPRFSGLQFPNYSSELNVNALELDDSALYLCASSSGSGSQETQYFGPGTRLLVL.

The chain links TRBV19 to TRBJ2-7; TRBD2 is a possible D gene (6 bases). V gave up 5 bases and J gave up 2 bases, with 13 bases separating them. The germline V gene encodes CDR1 LNHDA and CDR2 SQIVND (reference sequence). The CDR3 contains 14 residues. The CDR3 region has the DNA TGTGCCAGTAGTCGGGGAGGCACCGCCTACGAGCAGTACTTC. Its protein product is CASSRGGTAYEQYF.

The chain recombines TRBV6-5 with TRBJ1-3; perhaps TRBD1 as D (6 bases). CDR1 and CDR2 from the germline V gene are MNHEY and SVGAGI. The CDR3 runs 15 residues. V lost 5 bases to trimming and J lost 0 bases, with 11 bases between them. The CDR3 DNA is TGTGCCAGCAGTACTGGACAGATCTCTGGAAACACCATATATTTT. Translated, it gives CASSTGQISGNTIYF.

V gene TRBV19 combines with J gene TRBJ2-7; D is unresolved. Germline V lookup: CDR1 LNHDA, CDR2 SQIVND (reference sequence). The V end was cut by 7 bases, the J end by 6 bases, with 19 bases between. The CDR3 loop spans 14 amino acids. DNA of the CDR3: TGTGCCAGTAAAGAGACGCAGAGTAGGGTCGAGCAGTACTTC. Translating gives CASKETQSRVEQYF.

Turning to this clone: The sample holds other DNA sequences that translate to the same CDR3. The chain combines TRBV28 with TRBJ2-7; D is possibly TRBD1 (6 bases). The germline V gene encodes CDR1 MDHEN and CDR2 SYDVKM. V lost 5 bases, J lost 2 bases, and 13 bases lay in between. This CDR3 comprises 14 residues. CDR3 residues: CASSLRGPTYEQYF. CDR3 in DNA: TGTGCCAGCAGTCTCAGGGGTCCAACCTACGAGCAGTACTTC.

V usage is TRBV19 and J usage is TRBJ1-2; weak D call: TRBD1 (5 bases). The CDR3 is 13 amino acids. CDR1 is LNHDA and CDR2 is SQIVND in the germline V gene (reference sequence). V was pared by 2 bases and J by 7 bases, with 11 bases between. CDR3 bases: TGTGCCAGTAGTATACAGACAGACCTTGGCTACACCTTC. It is translated as CASSIQTDLGYTF.

This clone has more than one count but fewer than ten. V gene TRBV29-1 combines with J gene TRBJ1-2; TRBD1 agrees at 8 bases. CDR3 length: 13 amino acids. Germline lookup yields CDR1 SQVTM and CDR2 ANQGSEA. The junction had 8 bases not matched to a gene; V was cut back by 3 bases and J by 8 bases. CDR3 loop: CSVDGQGLKGYTF. The CDR3, as DNA: TGCAGCGTTGACGGACAGGGCTTGAAAGGCTACACCTTC. The variable domain in full, completed from reference TRBV29-1 and TRBJ1-2, reads SAVISQKPSRDICQRGTSLTIQCQVDSQVTMMFWYRQQPGQSLTLIATANQGSEATYESGFVIDKFPISRPNLTFSTLTVSNMSPEDSSIYLCSVDGQGLKGYTFGSGTRLTVV.

The chain employs TRBV28 and TRBJ1-1; TRBD1 aligns across 8 bases. Germline lookup yields CDR1 MDHEN and CDR2 SYDVKM. The V and J ends lost 3 bases and 3 bases, in that order; junction bases with no gene match: 6. There are 15 residues in the CDR3. CDR3 nucleotides: TGTGCCAGCAGTTTCCCGGACAGGGTACACACTGAAGCTTTCTTT. It encodes CASSFPDRVHTEAFF.

This sequence joins TRBV4-1 and TRBJ1-2; no firm D call. From germline, CDR1 is MGHRA and CDR2 YSYEKL. V shed 1 base and J shed 8 bases, with 14 bases lying between them. CDR3 length equals 14 residues. The CDR3 region is CASSQGGDLRGYTF. In nucleotides, the CDR3 is TGCGCCAGCAGCCAAGGCGGGGATCTAAGGGGCTACACCTTC.

V is TRBV28 and J is TRBJ1-5; TRBD1 matches at 9 bases. The germline CDR1 and CDR2 sequences are MDHEN and SYDVKM. This CDR3 comprises 14 residues. V was pared by 6 bases and J by 4 bases, with 4 bases of the junction left unmatched. The chain's CDR3 is CASRSGTGNQPQHF. The CDR3 region has the DNA TGTGCCAGCAGAAGCGGGACAGGGAATCAGCCCCAGCATTTT. Drawing the rest from reference TRBV28 and TRBJ1-5, the complete variable domain is DVKVTQSSRYLVKRTGEKVFLECVQDMDHENMFWYRQDPGLGLRLIYFSYDVKMKEKGDIPEGYSVSREKKERFSLILESASTNQTSMYLCASRSGTGNQPQHFGDGTRLSIL.

CDR3 sequence reads: CASSFLGNNEKLFF. As DNA, the CDR3 is TGTGCCAGCAGCTTTCTGGGGAACAATGAAAAACTGTTTTTT. The chain links TRBV7-9 to TRBJ1-4; no clear D gene. Trimming pared 3 bases from V and 5 bases from J, leaving 10 bases between. The CDR3 has 14 residues. The germline CDR1 and CDR2 sequences are SEHNR and FQNEAQ (reference sequence).